This TCR beta chain was sequenced in a study of shared clonotypes between healthy human individuals. For the study at large: Donors had three CD4 naive, three CD4 memory, two CD8 naive and one CD8 memory plate apiece.

The protocol was immunoSEQ multiplex PCR, while the TCRdb copy is restricted to in-frame clones and leaves out a portion. The data show approximately 620,000 clones, with less than 98% seen just once and around 0.06% held by the top ten. Sequencing was performed on naive CD4+ T cells sorted from blood. The subset was: CD45RA+ positively selected. This TCR was recovered from a woman aged 25 to 39 in good health.

CDR3 region: CASSIRAGEGYEQYF. CDR3 in DNA: TGTGCCAGTAGTATAAGAGCGGGAGAGGGGTACGAGCAGTACTTC. This chain links TRBV19 with TRBJ2-7, with 8 positions matching TRBD2. CDR1 is LNHDA, CDR2 SQIVND, per germline (reference sequence). With 2 bases clipped from V and 4 bases from J, the junction kept 7 bases outside the gene matches. The CDR3 has 15 residues.